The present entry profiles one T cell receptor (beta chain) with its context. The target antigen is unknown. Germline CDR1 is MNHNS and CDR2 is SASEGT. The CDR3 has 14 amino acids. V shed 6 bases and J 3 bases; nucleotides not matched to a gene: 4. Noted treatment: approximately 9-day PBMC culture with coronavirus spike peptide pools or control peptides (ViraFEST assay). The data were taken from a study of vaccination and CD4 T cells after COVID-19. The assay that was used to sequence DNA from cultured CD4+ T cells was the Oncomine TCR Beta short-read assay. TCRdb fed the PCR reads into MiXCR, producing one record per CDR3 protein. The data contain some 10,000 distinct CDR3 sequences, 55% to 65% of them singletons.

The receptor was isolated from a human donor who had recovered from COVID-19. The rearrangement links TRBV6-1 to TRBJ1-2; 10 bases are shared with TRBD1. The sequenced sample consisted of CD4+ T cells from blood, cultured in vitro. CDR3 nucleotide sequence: TGTGCCAGCAGAAGGGACAGGGGAGACTATGGCTACACCTTC. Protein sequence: CASRRDRGDYGYTF.